The 32 T cell receptor beta chains presented below share a single source sample, sequenced in a study of T-cell memory formation after mild COVID-19. TCRdb called the 5' RACE reads again in MiXCR, with one record for every CDR3 protein. Among a few hundred thousand distinct CDR3 sequences, approximately 21% were seen once, and the ten largest hold around 13%. Sequenced: PBMCs or a T cell subset sorted from them (not recorded which). The receptor set was obtained from an adult woman who had mild COVID-19 (a few samples of this study predate the infection). Cell type and time point are not known.

This clonotype was counted between two and nine times. The V call is TRBV9, the J call TRBJ2-1; 7 bases align to TRBD2. The CDR3 length is 15 residues. J lost 5 bases, V lost 0 bases, and 5 bases had no gene match. Germline V gene data show CDR1 as SGDLS and CDR2 as YYNGEE. Written as DNA, the CDR3 is TGTGCCAGCAGCGTAGTAACGGGAGGCCACAATGAGCAGTTCTTC. Its protein is CASSVVTGGHNEQFF.

DNA of the CDR3: TGTGCCAGCAGCCAAGATCCGGAGGGACGGCGGAATGAGCAGTTCTTC. This encodes CASSQDPEGRRNEQFF. The chain combines TRBV3-2 with TRBJ2-1; the table's D call TRBD2 went unverified against the DNA. TRBV3-2 is given as a pseudogene. The CDR3 totals 16 residues.

The V gene is TRBV12-3 or TRBV12-4, the J gene TRBJ1-2, with D possibly TRBD1 on 5 matching bases. V was clipped by 4 bases and J by 8 bases, with 17 bases between them. This CDR3 has 14 residues. The CDR3 protein is CASSSVGTTGGYTF. For the CDR3, the DNA is TGTGCCAGCAGTTCCGTCGGGACGACCGGGGGCTACACCTTC.

This clonotype turned up a few times. Here the CDR3 reads CASSQGRTVGLNTEAFF. In nucleotides, the CDR3 is TGCGCCAGCAGCCAAGGCCGGACGGTTGGACTGAACACTGAAGCTTTCTTT. The J gene is TRBJ1-1, the V gene TRBV4-3, with D hard to call. The CDR3 has 17 amino acids. Deletions cut 1 base from V and 0 bases from J, with 15 bases between. The germline CDR1 and CDR2 sequences are LGHNA and YSLEER.

The chain joins TRBV12-3 or TRBV12-4 to TRBJ2-7, with TRBD1 matching over 7 bases. With 4 bases clipped from V and 2 bases from J, the junction kept 5 bases outside the gene matches. The CDR3 contains 14 residues. The chain's CDR3 is CASSSPTGTYEQYF. CDR3 DNA sequence: TGTGCCAGCAGTTCCCCGACAGGGACCTACGAGCAGTACTTC.

The table lists this clonotype with many counts. The V and J genes are TRBV20-1 and TRBJ2-3; 8 nucleotides agree with TRBD2. The V and J ends lost 5 bases and 4 bases, in that order; junction bases with no gene match: 11. Germline CDR1 DFQATT, CDR2 SNEGSKA (reference sequence). The CDR3 runs to 15 residues. The CDR3 coding sequence is TGCAGTGCTCCTGCTGCGGGGGGCAGGGCAGATACGCAGTATTTT. Translated, it gives CSAPAAGGRADTQYF.

The CDR3 coding sequence is TGTGCCAGCAGCGTAGGAGGACAGCCTTACGAGCAGTACTTC. Residues: CASSVGGQPYEQYF. The J gene is TRBJ2-7, the V gene TRBV9; D possibly corresponds to TRBD1 (6 bases). The germline CDR1 and CDR2 sequences are SGDLS and YYNGEE. This CDR3 has 14 amino acids. The V and J ends lost 0 bases and 4 bases respectively, with 11 bases between them.

The chain links TRBV12-3 or TRBV12-4 to TRBJ2-5; 7 nucleotides agree with TRBD2. The CDR3 runs to 14 residues. The V gene end was trimmed by 6 bases and the J gene end by 4 bases; junction bases not matched to a gene: 8. The CDR3 nucleotides read TGTGCCAGCAGCCAGGACTGGGAGGGAGAGACCCAGTACTTC. Its translation: CASSQDWEGETQYF.

In this sample, this clonotype turned up a few times. The rearrangement uses TRBV11-3 and TRBJ2-1; D ambiguous. The CDR3 extends over 15 amino acids. Germline V gene sequence: CDR1 SGHNT, CDR2 YENEEA. Trimming stripped 7 bases from V and 0 bases from J, with 13 bases between. CDR3 sequence reads: CASTNIVSSYNEQFF. CDR3 DNA sequence: TGTGCCAGCACGAATATCGTAAGCTCCTACAATGAGCAGTTCTTC. The variable domain in full, completed from reference TRBV11-3 and TRBJ2-1, reads EAGVVQSPRYKIIEKKQPVAFWCNPISGHNTLYWYLQNLGQGPELLIRYENEEAVDDSQLPKDRFSAERLKGVDSTLKIQPAELGDSAVYLCASTNIVSSYNEQFFGPGTRLTVL.

This clonotype has just a few counts. The V gene is TRBV7-2, the J gene TRBJ2-5; 11 nucleotides agree with TRBD1. V lost 5 bases, J lost 4 bases, and 3 bases stayed unmatched. Germline V gene lookup returns CDR1 SGHTA and CDR2 FQGNSA. The CDR3 has 14 amino acids. CDR3 residues: CASSAGTGGETQYF. CDR3 nucleotide sequence: TGTGCCAGCAGCGCCGGGACAGGGGGAGAGACCCAGTACTTC.

This clonotype has only a few counts. CDR3 region: CASSPPRDRGIYEQFF. The DNA for the CDR3 is TGTGCCAGCAGCCCCCCCCGGGACAGGGGAATCTATGAGCAGTTCTTC. This sequence joins TRBV7-9 and TRBJ2-1; 10 bases fit TRBD1. CDR3 length: 16 amino acids. J lost 8 bases, V lost 5 bases, and 12 bases had no gene match. Germline CDR1 SEHNR, CDR2 FQNEAQ (reference sequence).

Ten or more counts support this clonotype. The chain links TRBV3-1 to TRBJ2-7; the D gene is possibly TRBD1 (6 bases). CDR3 size: 16 residues. Trimming pared 4 bases from V and 0 bases from J, leaving 16 bases between. Germline V gives CDR1 LGHDT, CDR2 YNNKEL (reference sequence). CDR3 sequence: CASSLSTGHSSYEQYF. CDR3 DNA: TGTGCCAGCAGCCTTTCTACAGGGCATAGCTCCTACGAGCAGTACTTC.

The rearrangement joins TRBV29-1 to TRBJ2-7; D perhaps matches TRBD1 (6 bases). Germline CDR1 and CDR2: SQVTM and ANQGSEA. The CDR3 consists of 16 residues. V was trimmed by 1 base and J by 1 base, leaving 17 bases between them. This CDR3 reads CSVEVPEQGLSYEQYF. The CDR3 DNA reads TGCAGCGTTGAAGTACCTGAGCAGGGGTTATCCTACGAGCAGTACTTC.

This clonotype was picked up a small number of times. The V call is TRBV4-3, the J call TRBJ1-4; no firm D call. This CDR3 contains 16 residues. Trimming shortened V by 0 bases and J by 4 bases, and 12 bases separated the two germline ends. Per germline, CDR1 LGHNA and CDR2 YSLEER. As DNA, the CDR3 is TGCGCCAGCAGCCAAGATCGGCCAGCATATAATGAAAAACTGTTTTTT. Translating it yields CASSQDRPAYNEKLFF.

The chain uses TRBV29-1 and TRBJ1-2; D may be TRBD1 (6 bases). The CDR3 sequence is 14 residues long. Germline V gene data show CDR1 as SQVTM and CDR2 as ANQGSEA. With 8 bases removed from V and 5 bases from J, the gap between germline ends came to 21 bases. This chain's CDR3 is CSTRRPGGNYGYTF. As DNA, the CDR3 is TGCAGCACTCGCCGCCCGGGGGGCAATTATGGCTACACCTTC. The entire variable domain, with the rest obtained from reference TRBV29-1 and TRBJ1-2, is as follows: SAVISQKPSRDICQRGTSLTIQCQVDSQVTMMFWYRQQPGQSLTLIATANQGSEATYESGFVIDKFPISRPNLTFSTLTVSNMSPEDSSIYLCSTRRPGGNYGYTFGSGTRLTVV.

This chain connects TRBV5-6 to TRBJ2-5; TRBD2 agrees at 13 bases. The V gene's germline CDR1 is SGHDT and CDR2 YYEEEE. The J segment lost 7 bases and the V segment lost 5 bases, leaving 8 bases of the junction unmatched. This CDR3 has 15 residues. The CDR3 DNA reads as TGTGCCAGCAGTTACGGACTAGCGGGAGTTGGGACCCAGTACTTC. Amino acids: CASSYGLAGVGTQYF.

The chain couples TRBV7-9 to TRBJ1-2, with D unresolved. Per the germline V gene, CDR1 is SEHNR and CDR2 is FQNEAQ (reference sequence). V was shortened by 0 bases and J by 6 bases, with 8 bases between the two germline ends. This CDR3 has 13 residues. The chain's CDR3 is CASSLATADGYTF. For the CDR3, the DNA is TGTGCCAGCAGCTTAGCTACAGCCGATGGCTACACCTTC.

This clonotype was found a few times. The V call is TRBV7-2, the J call TRBJ2-7; 9 bases line up with TRBD2. The CDR3 sequence is 16 residues long. V dropped 3 bases and J dropped 5; count of bases not matched to a gene: 11. Germline lookup yields CDR1 SGHTA and CDR2 FQGNSA. The CDR3 DNA sequence: TGTGCCAGCAGCTTTGTCCTGGCGGGAGGGCGGGACGAGCAGTACTTC. The encoded protein is CASSFVLAGGRDEQYF.

The V call is TRBV15, the J call TRBJ2-3; the D is unclear. V lost 5 bases to trimming and J lost 2 bases, with 14 bases between them. This CDR3 spans 15 amino acids. Looked up from germline, CDR1 is LNHNV and CDR2 is YYDKDF (reference sequence). The CDR3 nucleotides read TGTGCCACCAGCTCCCCTCTATTTGTCACAGATACGCAGTATTTT. It encodes CATSSPLFVTDTQYF.

The chain employs TRBV7-3 and TRBJ2-1, with TRBD2 matching 9 bases. Unmatched junction bases numbered 7, after V lost 5 bases and J lost 5 bases. The germline V gene encodes CDR1 SGHTA and CDR2 FQGTGA. This CDR3 is built from 15 residues. CDR3: CASSLSGSGNNEQFF. The CDR3 nucleotides are TGTGCCAGCAGCCTTAGCGGGAGTGGGAACAATGAGCAGTTCTTC.

The gene calls are TRBV7-7 and TRBJ1-6; tentative D call: TRBD1 (5 bases). CDR3 size: 13 residues. Germline CDR1 is SSHAT and CDR2 is FNYEAQ (reference sequence). V was pared by 1 base and J by 14 bases, with 12 bases between. This CDR3 reads CASSLELGLTLHF. The CDR3 DNA sequence: TGTGCCAGCAGCTTAGAACTGGGGCTCACCCTCCACTTT.

Only a few counts were recorded for this clonotype. The chain recombines TRBV7-9 with TRBJ2-1; TRBD2 agrees at 8 bases. V was clipped by 0 bases and J by 8 bases; unmatched bases: 0. Per germline, CDR1 SEHNR and CDR2 FQNEAQ (reference sequence). The CDR3 consists of 13 residues. CDR3 nucleotide sequence: TGTGCCAGCAGCTTAGCAGCGGGAGATGAGCAGTTCTTC. Translating gives CASSLAAGDEQFF.

This clonotype was counted between two and nine times. The chain uses TRBV18 and TRBJ2-1; 13 positions match TRBD2. This CDR3 is built from 17 residues. Germline V gene sequence: CDR1 KGHSH, CDR2 LQKENI. The junction had 11 bases not matched to a gene; V was cut back by 2 bases and J by 10 bases. The CDR3 DNA reads TGTGCCAGCTCACCAAGGACACTAGCGGGAGGGCCCACAGAGCAGTTCTTC. This translates into CASSPRTLAGGPTEQFF.

About this clonotype: Germline and junction disagree at one end, which may indicate a read error. V and J are TRBV6-5 and TRBJ2-1; D possibly corresponds to TRBD1 (6 bases). CDR1 is MNHEY, CDR2 SVGAGI, per germline. The CDR3 consists of 18 residues. The DNA of the CDR3 is TGTGCCAGCAGTTACTCCCTAACAGGGCCGTACTCCTACAATGAGAAGTTCTTC. Translating gives CASSYSLTGPYSYNEKFF.

CDR3 sequence: CASSLPAEETQYF. The DNA for the CDR3 is TGCGCCAGCAGCTTGCCGGCCGAAGAGACCCAGTACTTC. This chain connects TRBV5-1 to TRBJ2-5; D remains ambiguous. This CDR3 has 13 residues. V dropped 1 base and J dropped 3 bases, with 7 bases sitting between them. CDR1 is SGHRS, CDR2 YFSETQ, per germline.

This clonotype has a handful of counts. The V gene is TRBV12-3 or TRBV12-4, the J gene TRBJ2-3; possibly TRBD2 for D (7 bases). V lost 2 bases and J 2 bases, leaving 14 bases between the germline ends. The CDR3 spans 16 residues. Here the CDR3 DNA reads TGTGCCAGCAGTTTAATGGGGGGGCATTCCACAGATACGCAGTATTTT. It is translated as CASSLMGGHSTDTQYF.

CDR3 sequence (DNA): TGCAGCGTCGGAGGGGGGGCCGAGCAGTACTTC. Translated: CSVGGGAEQYF. The genes are TRBV29-1 and TRBJ2-7; a weak D match, TRBD2 (7 bases). V was clipped by 6 bases and J by 6 bases, with 12 bases between them. The germline CDR1 and CDR2 sequences are SQVTM and ANQGSEA. CDR3 size: 11 residues.

This clonotype was observed a few times. The rearrangement links TRBV2 to TRBJ2-3, with D possibly matching TRBD1 (5 bases). CDR1 SNHLY and CDR2 FYNNEI come from the germline V gene. CDR3 length: 19 amino acids. V lost 6 bases and J 0 bases, leaving 25 bases between the germline ends. The DNA of the CDR3 is TGTGCCAGCAGCCATACGCCCGAAATACAGGCGACTAGCACAGATACGCAGTATTTT. It translates to CASSHTPEIQATSTDTQYF.

Concerning this clonotype itself: This may be a read error, as it is one base from a much larger clone. The rearrangement links TRBV2 to TRBJ2-7; a weak D match, TRBD2 (5 bases). The germline gives CDR1 SNHLY, CDR2 FYNNEI. The CDR3 totals 10 residues. V lost 6 bases, J lost 6 bases, and 6 bases lay in between. CDR3 DNA sequence: TGTGCCAGCAGCGGAGGCGAGCAGTACTTC. Amino acids: CASSGGEQYF.

This clonotype has just a few counts. The chain employs TRBV5-1 and TRBJ2-1; 8 bases agree with TRBD2. Germline trimming cut 5 bases from V and 4 bases from J; bases unmatched to any gene: 5. CDR3 length equals 14 residues. The germline V gene has CDR1 SGHRS and CDR2 YFSETQ. The CDR3 nucleotides read TGCGCCAGCAGTTCAATAGCGGGGTACAATGAGCAGTTCTTC. This sequence encodes CASSSIAGYNEQFF. The full variable domain, its missing parts supplied by reference TRBV5-1 and TRBJ2-1, is KAGVTQTPRYLIKTRGQQVTLSCSPISGHRSVSWYQQTPGQGLQFLFEYFSETQRNKGNFPGRFSGRQFSNSRSEMNVSTLELGDSALYLCASSSIAGYNEQFFGPGTRLTVL.

This chain joins TRBV6-5 and TRBJ2-7; 12 bases are a match to TRBD2. CDR1 is MNHEY, CDR2 SVGAGI, per germline. The CDR3 covers 21 residues. V shed 6 bases, J shed 0 bases, and the junction held 21 bases outside the gene matches. CDR3: CASRRSLGGRLAGASSYEQYF. The CDR3 DNA reads as TGTGCCAGCAGGCGCAGTTTGGGGGGGAGACTAGCGGGAGCATCCTCCTACGAGCAGTACTTC.

This clonotype was found once. V usage is TRBV11-3 and J usage is TRBJ2-3; D is unresolved. The V and J ends lost 1 base and 4 bases respectively, with 15 bases between them. Germline V gene data show CDR1 as SGHNT and CDR2 as YENEEA. The CDR3 sequence is 16 residues long. CDR3 sequence (DNA): TGTGCCAGCAGCTTAGGAGGTTTGGTTACGTCAGATACGCAGTATTTT. This encodes CASSLGGLVTSDTQYF. Together with reference TRBV11-3 and TRBJ2-3, the CDR3 gives the full variable domain: EAGVVQSPRYKIIEKKQPVAFWCNPISGHNTLYWYLQNLGQGPELLIRYENEEAVDDSQLPKDRFSAERLKGVDSTLKIQPAELGDSAVYLCASSLGGLVTSDTQYFGPGTRLTVL.